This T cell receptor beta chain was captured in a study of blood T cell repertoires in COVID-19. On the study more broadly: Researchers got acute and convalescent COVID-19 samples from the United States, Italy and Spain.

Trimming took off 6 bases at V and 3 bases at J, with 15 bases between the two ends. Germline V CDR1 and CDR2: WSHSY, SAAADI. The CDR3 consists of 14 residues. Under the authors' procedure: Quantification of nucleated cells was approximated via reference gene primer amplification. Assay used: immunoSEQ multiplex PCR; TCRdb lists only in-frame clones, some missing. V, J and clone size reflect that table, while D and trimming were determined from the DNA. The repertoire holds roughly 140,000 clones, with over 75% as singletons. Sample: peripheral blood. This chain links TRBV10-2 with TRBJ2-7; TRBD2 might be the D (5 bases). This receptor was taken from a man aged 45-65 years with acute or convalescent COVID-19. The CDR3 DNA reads TGCGCCAGCAGCCTAGCCGCCCAAAACTACGAGCAGTACTTC. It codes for CASSLAAQNYEQYF.